This TCR beta chain was sequenced for a study of CD8 T cells in Susac syndrome. This clonotype was found once. The CDR3 is made up of 14 amino acids. V lost 5 bases and J lost 0, with 8 bases in between. CDR1 and CDR2 (germline): SQVTM, ANQGSEA. After extraction with the RNeasy kit, roughly 0.45 to 1 ug of the RNA was reverse transcribed using random hexamers. TCRdb re-called the immunoSEQ multiplex PCR reads with MiXCR, one entry per CDR3 protein. The sample holds some 120,000 distinct CDR3 sequences; around 94% are singletons and the top ten take under 0.095%. Blood CD8+ and CD4+ T cells underwent high-throughput TCR beta sequencing.

Sequencing used CD4+ T cells from PBMCs. This sequence was found in a human donor in good health. V gene TRBV29-1 combines with J gene TRBJ2-6, with D hard to call. CDR3: CSVSLYSGANVLTF. In nucleotides, the CDR3 is TGCAGCGTTTCCCTTTACTCTGGGGCCAACGTCCTGACTTTC.